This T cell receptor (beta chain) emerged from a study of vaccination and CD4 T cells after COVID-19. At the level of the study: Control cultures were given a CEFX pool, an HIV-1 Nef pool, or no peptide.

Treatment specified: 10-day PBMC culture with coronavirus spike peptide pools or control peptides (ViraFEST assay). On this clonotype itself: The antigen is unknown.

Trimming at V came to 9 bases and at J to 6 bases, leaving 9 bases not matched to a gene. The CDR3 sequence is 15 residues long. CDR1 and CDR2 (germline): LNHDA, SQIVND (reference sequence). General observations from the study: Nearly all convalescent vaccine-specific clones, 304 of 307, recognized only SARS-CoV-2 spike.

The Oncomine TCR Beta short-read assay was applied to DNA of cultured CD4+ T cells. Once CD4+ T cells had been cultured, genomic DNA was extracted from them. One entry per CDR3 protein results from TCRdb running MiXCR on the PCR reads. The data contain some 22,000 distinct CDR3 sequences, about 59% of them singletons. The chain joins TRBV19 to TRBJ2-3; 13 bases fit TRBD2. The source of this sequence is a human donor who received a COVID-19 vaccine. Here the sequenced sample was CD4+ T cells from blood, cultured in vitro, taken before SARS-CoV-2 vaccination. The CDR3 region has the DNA TGTGCCAGCTCCGGGACTAGCGGGGTTCGGGATACGCAGTATTTT. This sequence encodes CASSGTSGVRDTQYF.